The next 4 T cell receptor beta chains were all read from a single sample in a study of cytotoxic CD8 clonotypes in ibrutinib-treated CLL. The repertoire was sequenced with immunoSEQ multiplex PCR; TCRdb's copy has only in-frame clones and lacks some. The table records about 60,000 clones, 56% of them present only once. Sample: PBMCs, taken after 24 months of ibrutinib treatment. The receptors stem from a human donor with chronic lymphocytic leukemia.

This clone was seen at least ten times. CDR3 protein: CASWKLGTGELFF. CDR3 coding DNA: TGCGCCAGCTGGAAGTTGGGCACCGGGGAGCTGTTTTTT. The chain uses TRBV5-1 and TRBJ2-2, with D unresolved. Trimming removed 7 bases at V and 4 bases at J, with 11 bases between. This CDR3 is built from 13 residues. Germline V gene data show CDR1 as SGHRS and CDR2 as YFSETQ.

The chain uses TRBV28 and TRBJ2-7; no clear D. The V gene lost 5 bases and the J gene lost 3 bases, with 20 bases spanning the gap. Germline CDR1 and CDR2: MDHEN and SYDVKM. The CDR3 runs to 16 residues. The DNA for the CDR3 is TGTGCCAGCAGTCCCCCCAGTACCTCACCCGACTACGAGCAGTACGTC. Amino acid sequence: CASSPPSTSPDYEQYV.

The chain recombines TRBV28 with TRBJ1-2, with D tentatively TRBD1 (6 bases). The V end lost 3 bases, the J end lost 5 bases, and 10 bases lay between the germline ends. Germline values: CDR1 MDHEN, CDR2 SYDVKM. The CDR3 sequence is 13 residues long. This chain's CDR3 is CASSFRGNYGYTF. For the CDR3, the DNA is TGTGCCAGCAGTTTTAGGGGGAATTATGGCTACACCTTC.

The chain's CDR3 is CASPFEALAKNIQYF. In nucleotides, the CDR3 is TGTGCCAGCCCTTTCGAGGCCTTAGCCAAAAACATTCAGTACTTC. J is TRBJ2-4 and V is TRBV27; D is unclear. Trimming removed 8 bases at V and 0 bases at J, with 14 bases between. This CDR3 has 15 amino acids. Per the germline V gene, CDR1 is MNHEY and CDR2 is SMNVEV (reference sequence).